Sequencing of this T cell receptor beta chain was carried out in a study of CD8+ T cells in alopecia areata. Study at large: A regimen of oral tofacitinib, 5 to 10 mg twice daily, was given to treated patients.

Samples from alopecia areata patients were lesional scalp punch biopsies and peripheral blood. Details on this clone: As yet, its antigen is unknown.

This CDR3 has 11 amino acids. Germline CDR1 and CDR2: GTSNPN and SVGIG (reference sequence). V lost 2 bases to trimming and J lost 5 bases, with 6 bases between them. Investigators isolated RNA and reverse transcribed it into cDNA to act as the sequencing template. TCRdb keeps only in-frame clones here, not all; method: immunoSEQ multiplex PCR. The top ten hold 0.95% to 1% of the sample, which has 110,000 to 150,000 clones, approximately 51% seen once. Findings of the study overall: Unlike in mice, where it was clearer, TCR sharing across patients was less clear, possibly HLA-related. Higher clonality was seen in lesional scalp than in normal scalp, especially in alopecia totalis/universalis.

The sample in question was CD4+ T cells sorted from blood, obtained at week 0. The chain has TRBV30 and TRBJ2-5; D is uncertain. The sequence was collected from a human donor with alopecia areata. In DNA, the CDR3 is TGTGCCTGGAGTCGATGGGAGACCCAGTACTTC. This translates into CAWSRWETQYF.